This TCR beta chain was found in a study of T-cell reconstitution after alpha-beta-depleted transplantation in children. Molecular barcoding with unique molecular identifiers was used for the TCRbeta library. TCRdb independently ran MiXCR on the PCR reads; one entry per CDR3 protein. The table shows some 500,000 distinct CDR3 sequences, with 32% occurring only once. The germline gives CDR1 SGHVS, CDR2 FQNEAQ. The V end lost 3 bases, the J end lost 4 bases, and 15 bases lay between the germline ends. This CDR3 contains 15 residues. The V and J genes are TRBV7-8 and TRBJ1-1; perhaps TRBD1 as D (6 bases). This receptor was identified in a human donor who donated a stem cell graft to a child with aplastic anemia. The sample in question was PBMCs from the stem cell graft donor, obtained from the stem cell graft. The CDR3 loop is CASSLFTGRGTEAFF. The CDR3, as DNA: TGTGCCAGCAGCTTGTTTACAGGGAGGGGCACTGAAGCTTTCTTT.